This T cell receptor beta chain was found in a study of blood T cell repertoires in COVID-19. Study context: Sites in the United States, Italy and Spain provided acute and convalescent COVID-19 samples. Nucleic acid was either cDNA or gDNA, and it came from T cells, B-cell-depleted T cells, or PBMCs.

Participants were aged roughly 18 to 89 years from roughly 26 US areas. As originally analysed: Cell counts per sample came from amplifying reference gene primers. Repertoires were generated with immunoSEQ multiplex PCR, while TCRdb's copy carries only in-frame clones and drops some. V and J calls and clone size are given by that table; D and trimming were obtained from the DNA. This table holds some 150,000 clones, around 88% found once. CDR1 SQVTM and CDR2 ANQGSEA come from the germline V gene. CDR3 length: 12 amino acids. Trimming took off 6 bases at V and 7 bases at J, with 13 bases between the two ends.

This receptor was obtained from a woman between 50 and 59 years old in a cohort exposed to, infected with or recovered from COVID-19 (not recorded which). The chain links TRBV29-1 to TRBJ1-5, with D possibly being TRBD1 (6 bases). Input material: PBMCs or T cells enriched from blood (not recorded which). The CDR3 here is CSVVEGGQPQHF. The CDR3 DNA follows: TGCAGCGTAGTCGAGGGGGGGCAGCCCCAGCATTTT. Together with reference TRBV29-1 and TRBJ1-5, the CDR3 gives the full variable domain: SAVISQKPSRDICQRGTSLTIQCQVDSQVTMMFWYRQQPGQSLTLIATANQGSEATYESGFVIDKFPISRPNLTFSTLTVSNMSPEDSSIYLCSVVEGGQPQHFGDGTRLSIL.